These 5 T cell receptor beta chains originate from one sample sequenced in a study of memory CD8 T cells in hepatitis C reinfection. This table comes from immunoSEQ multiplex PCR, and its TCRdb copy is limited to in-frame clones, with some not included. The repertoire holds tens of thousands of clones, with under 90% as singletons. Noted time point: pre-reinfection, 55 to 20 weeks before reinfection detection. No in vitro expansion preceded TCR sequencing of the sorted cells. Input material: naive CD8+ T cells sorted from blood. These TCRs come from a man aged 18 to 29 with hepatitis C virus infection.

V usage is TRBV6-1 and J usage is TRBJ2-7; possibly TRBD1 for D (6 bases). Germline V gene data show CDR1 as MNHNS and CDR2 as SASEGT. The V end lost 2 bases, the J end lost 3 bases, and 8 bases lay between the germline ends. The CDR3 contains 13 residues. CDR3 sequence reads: CASSELQGYEQYF. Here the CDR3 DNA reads TGTGCCAGCAGTGAATTACAGGGCTACGAGCAGTACTTC.

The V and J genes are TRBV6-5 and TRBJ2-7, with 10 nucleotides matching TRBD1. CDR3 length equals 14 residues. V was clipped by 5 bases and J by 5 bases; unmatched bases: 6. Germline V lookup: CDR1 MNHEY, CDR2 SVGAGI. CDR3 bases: TGTGCCAGCAGTCCCGGGACAGGGGCCGACGAGCAGTACGTC. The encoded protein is CASSPGTGADEQYV.

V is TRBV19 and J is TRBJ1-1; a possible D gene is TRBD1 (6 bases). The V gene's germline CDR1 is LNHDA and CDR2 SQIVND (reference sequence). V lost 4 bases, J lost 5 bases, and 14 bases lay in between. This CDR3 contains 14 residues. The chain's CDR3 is CASSTRGGGTEAFF. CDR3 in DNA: TGTGCCAGTAGTACCAGGGGCGGCGGTACTGAAGCTTTCTTT. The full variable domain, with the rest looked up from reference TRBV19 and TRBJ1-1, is DGGITQSPKYLFRKEGQNVTLSCEQNLNHDAMYWYRQDPGQGLRLIYYSQIVNDFQKGDIAEGYSVSREKKESFPLTVTSAQKNPTAFYLCASSTRGGGTEAFFGQGTRLTVV.

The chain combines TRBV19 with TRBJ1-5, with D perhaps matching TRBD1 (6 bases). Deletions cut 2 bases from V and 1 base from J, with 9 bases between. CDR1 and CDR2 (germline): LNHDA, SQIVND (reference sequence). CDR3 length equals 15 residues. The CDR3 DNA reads TGTGCCAGTAGTATATATGGACAGAGCAATCAGCCCCAGCATTTT. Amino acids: CASSIYGQSNQPQHF.

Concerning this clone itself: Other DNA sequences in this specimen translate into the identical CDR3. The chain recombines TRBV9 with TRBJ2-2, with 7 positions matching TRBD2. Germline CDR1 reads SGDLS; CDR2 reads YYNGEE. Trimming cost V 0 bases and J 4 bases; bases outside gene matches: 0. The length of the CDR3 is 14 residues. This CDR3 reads CASSVGGGTGELFF. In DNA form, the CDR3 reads TGTGCCAGCAGCGTAGGGGGGGGCACCGGGGAGCTGTTTTTT.